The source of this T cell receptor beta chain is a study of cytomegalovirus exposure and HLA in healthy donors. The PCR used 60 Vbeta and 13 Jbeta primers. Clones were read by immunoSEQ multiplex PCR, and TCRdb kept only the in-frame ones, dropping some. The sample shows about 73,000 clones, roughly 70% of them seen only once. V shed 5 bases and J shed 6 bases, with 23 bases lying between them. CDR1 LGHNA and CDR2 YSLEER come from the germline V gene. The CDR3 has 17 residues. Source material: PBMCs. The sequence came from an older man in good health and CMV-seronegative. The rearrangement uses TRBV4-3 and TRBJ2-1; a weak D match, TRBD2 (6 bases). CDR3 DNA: TGCGCCAGCAGCTTTCAGGCCCGGGAGTTCGGGGTCAATGAGCAGTTCTTC. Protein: CASSFQAREFGVNEQFF.